This T cell receptor (beta chain) was sequenced during a study of blood T cell repertoires in COVID-19. CDR1 is SGHDN and CDR2 is FVKESK in the germline V gene. The CDR3 runs 18 residues. With V trimmed by 5 bases and J by 1 base, 9 bases remained unmatched. Before being deemed recovered, Cohort 3 donors had two negative PCRs, clearance, or symptom resolution. This table comes from immunoSEQ multiplex PCR, and its TCRdb copy is limited to in-frame clones, with some not included. The data hold 170,000 or so clones, with 88% observed a single time. The chain combines TRBV14 with TRBJ2-6; TRBD1 matches at 9 bases. This sequence originates from a woman between 45 and 60 years old who had recovered from COVID-19. Sequencing was carried out using PBMCs or T cells enriched from blood (not recorded which). This chain's CDR3 is CASSKSEGQGSGANVLTF. CDR3 nucleotide sequence: TGTGCCAGCAGCAAAAGCGAGGGACAGGGATCTGGGGCCAACGTCCTGACTTTC.